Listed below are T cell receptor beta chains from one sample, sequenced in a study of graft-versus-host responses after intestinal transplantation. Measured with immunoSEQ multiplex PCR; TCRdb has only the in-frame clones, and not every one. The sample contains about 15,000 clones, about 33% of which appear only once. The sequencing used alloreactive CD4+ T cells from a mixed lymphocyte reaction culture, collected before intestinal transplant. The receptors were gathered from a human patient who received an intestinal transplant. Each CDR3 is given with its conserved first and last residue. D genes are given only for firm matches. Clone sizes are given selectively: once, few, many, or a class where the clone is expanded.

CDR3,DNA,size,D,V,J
CASSGTSGTRQYF,TGCGCCAGCAGTGGGACTAGCGGGACCCGGCAGTACTTC,NA,TRBD2,TRBV10-1,TRBJ2-7
CASSTLQGIEAFF,TGTGCCAGCAGTACTTTACAGGGCATTGAAGCTTTCTTT,NA,NA,TRBV6-1,TRBJ1-1
CASSIGGSQPQHF,TGTGCCAGTAGTATAGGGGGTAGTCAGCCCCAGCATTTT,medium-sized,NA,TRBV19,TRBJ1-5
CASSVVSPGDTQYF,TGTGCCAGCAGCGTAGTTAGCCCCGGGGATACGCAGTATTTT,few,NA,TRBV9,TRBJ2-3
CASSRRLGTAANQPQHF,TGTGCCAGCTCACGGCGCCTAGGGACAGCTGCAAATCAGCCCCAGCATTTT,NA,TRBD1,TRBV18,TRBJ1-5
CASNFGRGFTDMQYF,TGTGCCAGCAACTTTGGGCGGGGTTTCACAGATATGCAGTATTTT,NA,NA,TRBV5-4,TRBJ2-3
CASSPLAGGTGELFF,TGTGCCAGCAGCCCACTAGCGGGTGGCACCGGGGAGCTGTTTTTT,few,TRBD2,TRBV27,TRBJ2-2
CASSFVSGTGSYEQYF,TGTGCCAGCAGTTTCGTTTCGGGGACAGGGAGCTACGAGCAGTACTTC,NA,TRBD1,TRBV28,TRBJ2-7
CASSLVGGTGANVLTF,TGTGCCAGCAGCTTAGTAGGAGGCACTGGGGCCAACGTCCTGACTTTC,few,NA,TRBV7-2,TRBJ2-6
CASSQVPRTGYTGELFF,TGTGCCAGCAGCCAAGTGCCCCGGACAGGGTATACCGGGGAGCTGTTTTTT,NA,TRBD1,TRBV4-2,TRBJ2-2
CASSPRQGTYEQYF,TGTGCCAGCAGCCCCAGACAGGGCACCTACGAGCAGTACTTC,few,TRBD1,TRBV4-2,TRBJ2-7
CASTKGGGSYNEQFF,TGTGCCAGCACCAAGGGGGGGGGCTCCTACAATGAGCAGTTCTTC,NA,NA,TRBV28,TRBJ2-1
CASSLGGRTIPSQYF,TGTGCCAGCAGCTTAGGAGGTAGAACAATTCCCTCGCAGTATTTT,few,NA,TRBV13,TRBJ2-3
CASSLLTGTYNEQFF,TGCGCCAGCAGCTTGTTGACAGGTACTTACAATGAGCAGTTCTTC,NA,NA,TRBV5-1,TRBJ2-1
CASSPGRTNYGYTF,TGCGCCAGCAGCCCGGGACGGACGAACTATGGCTACACCTTC,NA,NA,TRBV5-1,TRBJ1-2
CASSQSRGPYGYTF,TGCGCCAGCAGCCAATCCAGGGGGCCCTATGGCTACACCTTC,NA,TRBD1,TRBV7-1,TRBJ1-2
CASSLDGQPWQPQHF,TGTGCCAGCAGCTTAGATGGCCAGCCGTGGCAGCCCCAGCATTTT,NA,NA,TRBV11-3,TRBJ1-5
CASRRTPTNEKLFF,TGTGCCAGTAGAAGGACACCAACTAATGAAAAACTGTTTTTT,few,NA,TRBV19,TRBJ1-4
CAISLGGAYEQYF,TGTGCCATCAGTCTTGGGGGGGCCTACGAGCAGTACTTC,NA,TRBD2,TRBV10-3,TRBJ2-7
CASSLAGGVFSYEQYF,TGTGCCAGCAGCTTGGCCGGCGGGGTCTTCTCCTACGAGCAGTACTTC,medium-sized,NA,TRBV5-5,TRBJ2-7
CASSLGSANEQYF,TGTGCCAGCAGTTTAGGCAGCGCCAACGAGCAGTACTTC,NA,NA,TRBV27,TRBJ2-7
CASKITNTEAFF,TGCGCCAGCAAAATAACGAACACTGAAGCTTTCTTT,NA,NA,TRBV5-1,TRBJ1-1